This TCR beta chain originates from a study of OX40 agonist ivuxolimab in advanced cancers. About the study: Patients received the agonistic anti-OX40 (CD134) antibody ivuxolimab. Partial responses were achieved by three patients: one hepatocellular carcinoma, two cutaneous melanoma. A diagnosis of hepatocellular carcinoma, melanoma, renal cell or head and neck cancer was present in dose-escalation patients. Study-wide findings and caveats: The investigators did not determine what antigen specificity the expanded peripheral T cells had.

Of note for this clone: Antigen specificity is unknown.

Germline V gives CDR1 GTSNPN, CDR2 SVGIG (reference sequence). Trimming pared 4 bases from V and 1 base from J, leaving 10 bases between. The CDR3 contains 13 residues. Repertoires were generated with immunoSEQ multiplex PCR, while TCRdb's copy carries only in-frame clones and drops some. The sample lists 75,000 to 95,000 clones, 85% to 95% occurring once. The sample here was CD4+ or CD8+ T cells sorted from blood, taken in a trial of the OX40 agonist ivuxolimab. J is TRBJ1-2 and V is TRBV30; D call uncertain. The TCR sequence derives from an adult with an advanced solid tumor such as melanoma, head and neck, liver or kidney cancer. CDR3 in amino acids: CAWTGGINYGYTF. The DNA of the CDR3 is TGTGCCTGGACAGGCGGGATTAACTATGGCTACACCTTC.